This entry concerns a single T cell receptor (beta chain). The assay was immunoSEQ multiplex PCR, and TCRdb's table has in-frame clones only and misses some. The sample records 150,000 to 200,000 clones, just over 90% being singletons. The source of the sample is a study of control samples from healthy donors and cancer patients. The CDR3 length is 16 residues. Trimming took off 0 bases at V and 1 base at J, with 9 bases between the two ends. Germline loops: CDR1 MNHEY, CDR2 SVGEGT. The rearrangement joins TRBV6-2 or TRBV6-3 to TRBJ2-2, with D possibly matching TRBD1 (6 bases). This TCR was recovered from a woman aged 55-70 years in good health. Sequencing was carried out using blood. The CDR3 bases are TGTGCCAGCAGTTACTCCGGGACACTGAACACCGGGGAGCTGTTTTTT. It codes for CASSYSGTLNTGELFF.